These 21 T cell receptor beta chains originate from one sample sequenced in a study of blood T cell repertoires in COVID-19. The assay was immunoSEQ multiplex PCR, and TCRdb's table has in-frame clones only and misses some. The repertoire holds about 170,000 clones, with approximately 86% as singletons. The sample comprised peripheral blood. All receptors come from a woman of 80 years or more with active or convalescent COVID-19.

V gene TRBV21-1 combines with J gene TRBJ2-3; TRBD2, the table's D call, was not compared with the DNA. TRBV21-1 is designated a pseudogene. The CDR3 runs 16 residues. The CDR3 here is CASSKYCGGSTDTQYF. Here the CDR3 DNA reads TGTGCCAGCAGCAAATATTGCGGGGGTAGCACAGATACGCAGTATTTT.

The rearrangement uses TRBV21-1 and TRBJ2-3; the listed D gene, TRBD2, was not tested against the DNA. TRBV21-1 is a documented pseudogene. CDR3 length equals 16 residues. The CDR3 spells CASSKGGGRTTDTQYF. In DNA form, the CDR3 reads TGTGCCAGCAGCAAAGGTGGCGGGAGGACCACAGATACGCAGTATTTT.

The gene calls are TRBV10-2 and TRBJ2-2; the match to TRBD2 covers 10 bases. The CDR3 runs to 17 residues. Trimming cost V 3 bases and J 7 bases; bases outside gene matches: 11. Germline loops: CDR1 WSHSY, CDR2 SAAADI. Written as DNA, the CDR3 is TGCGCCAGCAGTGATTTGAGCGGGAGGGGGTACGGCGGGGAGCTGTTTTTT. This gives the protein CASSDLSGRGYGGELFF.

This chain's CDR3 is CASSLEQGPSHTQYF. The CDR3, as DNA: TGCGCCAGCAGCTTGGAGCAGGGTCCCTCTCATACGCAGTATTTT. The rearrangement uses TRBV5-1 and TRBJ2-3; maybe TRBD1 (5 bases). Germline V gene sequence: CDR1 SGHRS, CDR2 YFSETQ. The CDR3 extends over 15 amino acids. V was pared by 0 bases and J by 7 bases, with 15 bases between.

This clone was seen only a few times. The chain links TRBV15 to TRBJ1-1; no clear D. Germline assignment: CDR1 LNHNV and CDR2 YYDKDF (reference sequence). The CDR3 has 17 residues. V was clipped by 0 bases and J by 4 bases, with 18 bases between them. As DNA, the CDR3 is TGTGCCACCAGCAGAGAGCGGGTGTTGGATGCCGGCACTGAAGCTTTCTTT. Protein sequence: CATSRERVLDAGTEAFF.

This clone was detected only a few times. V and J are TRBV7-9 and TRBJ2-7; D call uncertain. Trimming cost V 2 bases and J 0 bases, with 8 bases left between them. Germline-derived CDR1 and CDR2 are SEHNR and FQNEAQ (reference sequence). The CDR3 runs 14 residues. CDR3 residues: CASSLTQNSYEQYF. The CDR3 DNA sequence: TGTGCCAGCAGCTTAACCCAGAACTCCTACGAGCAGTACTTC.

V usage is TRBV19 and J usage is TRBJ2-1; 10 bases align to TRBD1. V lost 5 bases to trimming and J lost 6 bases; unmatched junction nucleotides: 1. This CDR3 is built from 13 residues. Germline V lookup: CDR1 LNHDA, CDR2 SQIVND (reference sequence). DNA of the CDR3: TGTGCCAGTAGTTGGACAGGGGGCAATGAGCAGTTCTTC. The encoded protein is CASSWTGGNEQFF.

The rearrangement joins TRBV5-5 to TRBJ2-2, with 7 bases that match TRBD2. The germline V gene encodes CDR1 SGHKS and CDR2 YYEKEE (reference sequence). The CDR3 is made up of 17 amino acids. V shed 4 bases, J shed 2 bases, and the junction held 11 bases outside the gene matches. The CDR3 coding sequence is TGTGCCAGCAGCAGCGGGTCGGGAGGACTCAACACCGGGGAGCTGTTTTTT. This translates into CASSSGSGGLNTGELFF.

This sequence joins TRBV11-2 and TRBJ2-7; the D gene is possibly TRBD1 (5 bases). This CDR3 spans 14 amino acids. Looked up from germline, CDR1 is SGHAT and CDR2 is FQNNGV. Trimming shortened V by 1 base and J by 3 bases, and 10 bases separated the two germline ends. Here the CDR3 DNA reads TGTGCCAGCAGCTTAGTCAGGGTCTTCTACGAGCAGTACTTC. Residues: CASSLVRVFYEQYF. The full variable domain, completed using reference TRBV11-2 and TRBJ2-7, is EAGVAQSPRYKIIEKRQSVAFWCNPISGHATLYWYQQILGQGPKLLIQFQNNGVVDDSQLPKDRFSAERLKGVDSTLKIQPAKLEDSAVYLCASSLVRVFYEQYFGPGTRLTVT.

This rearrangement joins TRBV18 to TRBJ2-3; 7 bases line up with TRBD2. Germline lookup yields CDR1 KGHSH and CDR2 LQKENI. V shed 0 bases and J 4 bases; nucleotides not matched to a gene: 7. The CDR3 length is 16 residues. The CDR3 bases are TGTGCCAGCTCACCACCGCGGGGGAGGGACCCAGATACGCAGTATTTT. Protein product: CASSPPRGRDPDTQYF.

CDR3 region: CASSRYEQYF. The DNA of the CDR3 is TGTGCCAGCAGTCGGTACGAGCAGTACTTC. V gene TRBV2 combines with J gene TRBJ2-7; D is ambiguous. The V end was cut by 5 bases, the J end by 4 bases, with 3 bases between. Germline V lookup: CDR1 SNHLY, CDR2 FYNNEI. The CDR3 extends over 10 amino acids. The full variable domain, in which reference TRBV2 and TRBJ2-7 provide the parts outside the CDR3, is EPEVTQTPSHQVTQMGQEVILRCVPISNHLYFYWYRQILGQKVEFLVSFYNNEISEKSEIFDDQFSVERPDGSNFTLKIRSTKLEDSAMYFCASSRYEQYFGPGTRLTVT.

The chain has TRBV24-1 and TRBJ2-5; TRBD2 agrees at 9 bases. The CDR3 has 13 residues. The V and J ends lost 5 bases and 14 bases, in that order; junction bases with no gene match: 11. Germline V gene lookup returns CDR1 KGHDR and CDR2 SFDVKD. CDR3: CATSALGLAKYYF. The CDR3 coding sequence is TGTGCCACCAGTGCCCTGGGACTAGCCAAATACTACTTC.

J is TRBJ1-2 and V is TRBV6-6, with 8 nucleotides matching TRBD1. The germline gives CDR1 MNHNY, CDR2 SVGAGI (reference sequence). V trimming: 0 bases; J trimming: 3 bases; junction bases outside the gene matches: 0. The CDR3 spans 14 residues. In nucleotides, the CDR3 is TGTGCCAGCAGTTACTCGACAGGGGACTATGGCTACACCTTC. Its translation: CASSYSTGDYGYTF.

CDR3 nucleotide sequence: TGTGCCAGCAGCTCTAGCGGGGCCTACACAGATACGCAGTATTTT. Translated, it gives CASSSSGAYTDTQYF. This chain connects TRBV9 to TRBJ2-3; 9 bases are shared with TRBD2. J was trimmed by 2 bases and V by 4 bases; bases with no gene match: 5. Germline-derived CDR1 and CDR2 are SGDLS and YYNGEE. The length of the CDR3 is 15 residues.

This chain uses TRBV6-5 with TRBJ1-2; a possible D gene is TRBD1 (6 bases). V was cut by 5 bases and J by 3 bases, with 10 bases left in between. From germline, CDR1 is MNHEY and CDR2 SVGAGI. The CDR3 is 13 amino acids. CDR3 sequence (DNA): TGTGCCAGCAGTAAGGGGGTAGACTATGGCTACACCTTC. Residues: CASSKGVDYGYTF.

This chain connects TRBV5-1 to TRBJ2-7, with 9 nucleotides matching TRBD2. The CDR3 contains 19 residues. Trimming cost V 2 bases and J 6 bases; bases outside gene matches: 21. Germline lookup yields CDR1 SGHRS and CDR2 YFSETQ. CDR3 loop: CASSLKDQAGGPYGGEQYF. CDR3 sequence (DNA): TGCGCCAGCAGCTTAAAAGACCAGGCGGGAGGGCCCTATGGGGGCGAGCAGTACTTC.

V gene TRBV20-1 combines with J gene TRBJ2-3, with TRBD1 identical over 7 bases. This CDR3 comprises 13 residues. Germline-derived CDR1 and CDR2 are DFQATT and SNEGSKA (reference sequence). The ends lost 4 bases at V and 3 bases at J; junction bases unmatched: 4. The chain's CDR3 is CSAIDRVTDTQYF. DNA of the CDR3: TGCAGTGCTATTGACAGGGTAACAGATACGCAGTATTTT.

The chain is built from TRBV6-1 and TRBJ1-5; D is undetermined. The CDR3 runs 15 residues. Germline-derived CDR1 and CDR2 are MNHNS and SASEGT. V dropped 2 bases and J dropped 7 bases, with 15 bases sitting between them. CDR3 sequence (DNA): TGTGCCAGCAGTGAAATGCAGGTAATAGGCCAGCCCCAGCATTTT. This sequence encodes CASSEMQVIGQPQHF.

The chain has TRBV10-3 and TRBJ1-2, with 9 positions matching TRBD1. V dropped 4 bases and J dropped 6; count of bases not matched to a gene: 3. Germline CDR1 is ENHRY and CDR2 is SYGVKD. This CDR3 is 13 amino acids long. The DNA for the CDR3 is TGTGCCATCAGTGGGACAGGGGTAAATGGCTACACCTTC. Protein: CAISGTGVNGYTF.

The chain employs TRBV1 and TRBJ2-1; the table's D call of TRBD2 was not tested on the DNA. TRBV1 is flagged as a pseudogene. This CDR3 spans 17 amino acids. The CDR3 protein is CTSSQDPWGGGYNEQFF. The CDR3 DNA reads as TGCACCAGCAGCCAAGATCCTTGGGGCGGGGGTTACAATGAGCAGTTCTTC.

V usage is TRBV29-1 and J usage is TRBJ1-2, with D hard to call. The germline V gene has CDR1 SQVTM and CDR2 ANQGSEA. Trimming cost V 7 bases and J 1 base, with 10 bases left between them. The CDR3 contains 12 residues. This CDR3 reads CSAGQFNYGYTF. The DNA of the CDR3 is TGCAGCGCGGGTCAATTTAACTATGGCTACACCTTC.